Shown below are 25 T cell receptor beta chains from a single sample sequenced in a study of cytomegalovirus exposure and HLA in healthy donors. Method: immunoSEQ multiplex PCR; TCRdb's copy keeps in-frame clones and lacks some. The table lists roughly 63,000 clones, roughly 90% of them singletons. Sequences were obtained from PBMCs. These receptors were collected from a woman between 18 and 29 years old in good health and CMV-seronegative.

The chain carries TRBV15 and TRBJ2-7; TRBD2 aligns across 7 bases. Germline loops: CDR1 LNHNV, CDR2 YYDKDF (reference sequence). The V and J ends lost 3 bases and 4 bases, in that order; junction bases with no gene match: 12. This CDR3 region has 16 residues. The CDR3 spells CATSSGDGGGYYEQYF. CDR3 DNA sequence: TGTGCCACCAGCAGTGGGGATGGGGGGGGGTATTACGAGCAGTACTTC.

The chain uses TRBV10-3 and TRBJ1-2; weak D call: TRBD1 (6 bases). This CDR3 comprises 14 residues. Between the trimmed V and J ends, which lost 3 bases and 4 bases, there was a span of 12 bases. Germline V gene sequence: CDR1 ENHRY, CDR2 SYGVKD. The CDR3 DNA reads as TGTGCCATCAGTGACGAACAGGGCGTCTATGGCTACACCTTC. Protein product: CAISDEQGVYGYTF.

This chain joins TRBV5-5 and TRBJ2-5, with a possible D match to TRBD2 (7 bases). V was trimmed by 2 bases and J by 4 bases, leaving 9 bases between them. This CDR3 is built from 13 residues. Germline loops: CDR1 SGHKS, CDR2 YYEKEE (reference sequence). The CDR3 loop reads CASSFGGRETQYF. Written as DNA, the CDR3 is TGTGCCAGCAGCTTCGGGGGGCGAGAGACCCAGTACTTC.

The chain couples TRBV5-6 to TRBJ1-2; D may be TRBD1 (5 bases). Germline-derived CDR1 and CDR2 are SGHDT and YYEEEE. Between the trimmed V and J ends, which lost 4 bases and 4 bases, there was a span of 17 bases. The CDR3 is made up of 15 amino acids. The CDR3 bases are TGTGCCAGCAGCGACTGGGGGGGTCAGGTCTATGGCTACACCTTC. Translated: CASSDWGGQVYGYTF.

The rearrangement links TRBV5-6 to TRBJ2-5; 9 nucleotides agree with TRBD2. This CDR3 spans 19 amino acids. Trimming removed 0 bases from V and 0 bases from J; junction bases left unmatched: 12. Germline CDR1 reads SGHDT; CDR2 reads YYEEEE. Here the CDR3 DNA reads TGTGCCAGCAGCTTGGTGGCGGGAGGGCCTCGATCGTACCAAGAGACCCAGTACTTC. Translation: CASSLVAGGPRSYQETQYF. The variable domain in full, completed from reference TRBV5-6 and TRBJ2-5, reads DAGVTQSPTHLIKTRGQQVTLRCSPKSGHDTVSWYQQALGQGPQFIFQYYEEEERQRGNFPDRFSGHQFPNYSSELNVNALLLGDSALYLCASSLVAGGPRSYQETQYFGPGTRLLVL.

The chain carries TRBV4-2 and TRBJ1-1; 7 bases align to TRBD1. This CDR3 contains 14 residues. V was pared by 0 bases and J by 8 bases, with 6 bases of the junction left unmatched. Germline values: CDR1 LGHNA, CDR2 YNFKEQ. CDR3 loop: CASSQEVRDREAFF. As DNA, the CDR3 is TGTGCCAGCAGCCAAGAAGTCCGGGACAGAGAAGCTTTCTTT.

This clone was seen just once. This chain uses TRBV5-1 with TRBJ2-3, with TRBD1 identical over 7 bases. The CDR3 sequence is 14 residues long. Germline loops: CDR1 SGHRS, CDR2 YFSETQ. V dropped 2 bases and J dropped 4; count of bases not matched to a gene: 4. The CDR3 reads CASSFDRAADTQYF. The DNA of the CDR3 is TGCGCCAGCAGCTTCGACAGGGCGGCAGATACGCAGTATTTT.

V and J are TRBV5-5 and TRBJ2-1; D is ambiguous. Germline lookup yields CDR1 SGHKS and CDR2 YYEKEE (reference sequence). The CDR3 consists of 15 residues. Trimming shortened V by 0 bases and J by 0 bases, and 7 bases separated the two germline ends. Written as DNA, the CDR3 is TGTGCCAGCAGCTTGGCTGTGAGCTCCTACAATGAGCAGTTCTTC. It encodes CASSLAVSSYNEQFF.

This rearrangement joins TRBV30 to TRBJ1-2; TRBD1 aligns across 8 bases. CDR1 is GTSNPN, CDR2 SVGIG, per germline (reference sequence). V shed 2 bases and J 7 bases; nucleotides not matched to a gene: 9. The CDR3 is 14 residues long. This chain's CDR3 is CAWSQGAGARGYTF. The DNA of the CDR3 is TGTGCCTGGAGTCAGGGGGCGGGGGCTCGTGGCTACACCTTC.

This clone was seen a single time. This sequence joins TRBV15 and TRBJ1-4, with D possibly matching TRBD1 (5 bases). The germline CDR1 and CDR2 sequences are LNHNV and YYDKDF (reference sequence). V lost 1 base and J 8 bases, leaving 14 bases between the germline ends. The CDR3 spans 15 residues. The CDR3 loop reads CATSRAAGLEEKLFF. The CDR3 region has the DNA TGTGCCACCAGCAGAGCCGCAGGGCTTGAGGAAAAACTGTTTTTT.

The CDR3 nucleotides are TGTGCCAGCAGACGGGACAGGGGATTCAATGAGCAGTTCTTC. It yields the protein CASRRDRGFNEQFF. The chain couples TRBV6-5 to TRBJ2-1, with 10 bases fitting TRBD1. Germline trimming cut 6 bases from V and 6 bases from J; bases unmatched to any gene: 5. The CDR3 is 14 residues long. CDR1 MNHEY and CDR2 SVGAGI come from the germline V gene.

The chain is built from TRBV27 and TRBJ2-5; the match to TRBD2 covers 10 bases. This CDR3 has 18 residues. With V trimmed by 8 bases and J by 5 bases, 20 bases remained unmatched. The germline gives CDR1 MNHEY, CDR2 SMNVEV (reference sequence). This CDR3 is CASGEPGLARLGSETQYF. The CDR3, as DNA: TGTGCCAGCGGGGAACCGGGACTAGCGCGGTTGGGATCGGAGACCCAGTACTTC.

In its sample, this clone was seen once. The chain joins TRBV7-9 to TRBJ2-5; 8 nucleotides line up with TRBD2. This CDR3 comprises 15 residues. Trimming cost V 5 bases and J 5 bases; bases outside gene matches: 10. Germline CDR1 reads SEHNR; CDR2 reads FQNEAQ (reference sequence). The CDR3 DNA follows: TGTGCCAGCAGCAACCCAGCGGGGGCAGAGGAGACCCAGTACTTC. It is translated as CASSNPAGAEETQYF.

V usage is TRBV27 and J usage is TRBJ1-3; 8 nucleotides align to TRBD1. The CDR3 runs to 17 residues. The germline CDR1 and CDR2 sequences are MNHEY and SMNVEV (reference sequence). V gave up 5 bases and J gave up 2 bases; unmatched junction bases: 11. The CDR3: CASSPLDRGRAGNTIYF. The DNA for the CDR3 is TGTGCCAGCAGTCCCCTCGACAGGGGAAGGGCTGGAAACACCATATATTTT.

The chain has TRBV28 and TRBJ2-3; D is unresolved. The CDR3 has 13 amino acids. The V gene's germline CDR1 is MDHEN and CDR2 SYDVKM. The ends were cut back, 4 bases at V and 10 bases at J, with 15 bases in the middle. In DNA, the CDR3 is TGTGCCAGCAGTTCCCTAGGCACGTCACCGCAGTATTTT. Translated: CASSSLGTSPQYF. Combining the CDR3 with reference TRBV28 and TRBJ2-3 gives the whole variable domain DVKVTQSSRYLVKRTGEKVFLECVQDMDHENMFWYRQDPGLGLRLIYFSYDVKMKEKGDIPEGYSVSREKKERFSLILESASTNQTSMYLCASSSLGTSPQYFGPGTRLTVL.

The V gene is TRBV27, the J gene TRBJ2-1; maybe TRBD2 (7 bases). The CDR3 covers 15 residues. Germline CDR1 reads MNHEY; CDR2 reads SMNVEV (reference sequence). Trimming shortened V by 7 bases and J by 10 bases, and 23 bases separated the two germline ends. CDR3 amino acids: CASISKAAGRGEQFF. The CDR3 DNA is TGTGCCAGCATTTCAAAGGCAGCGGGAAGGGGGGAGCAGTTCTTC.

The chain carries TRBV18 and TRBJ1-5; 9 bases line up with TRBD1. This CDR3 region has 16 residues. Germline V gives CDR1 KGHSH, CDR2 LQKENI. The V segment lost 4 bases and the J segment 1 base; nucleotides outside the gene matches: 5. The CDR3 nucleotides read TGTGCCAGCTCACTCGAACAGGGGGCGAGCAATCAGCCCCAGCATTTT. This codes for CASSLEQGASNQPQHF.

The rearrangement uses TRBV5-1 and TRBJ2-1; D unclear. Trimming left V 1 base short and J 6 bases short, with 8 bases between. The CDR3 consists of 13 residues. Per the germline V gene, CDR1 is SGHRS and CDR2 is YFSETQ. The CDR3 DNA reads TGCGCCAGCAGCTTGTTGGCTAGCAATGAGCAGTTCTTC. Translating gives CASSLLASNEQFF.

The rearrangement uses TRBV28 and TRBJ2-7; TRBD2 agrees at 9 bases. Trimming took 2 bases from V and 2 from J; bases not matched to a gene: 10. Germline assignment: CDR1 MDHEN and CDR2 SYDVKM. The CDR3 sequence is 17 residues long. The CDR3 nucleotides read TGTGCCAGCAGTTTAGAGTGGGGTAGCGGGGGCGCCTACGAGCAGTACTTC. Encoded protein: CASSLEWGSGGAYEQYF. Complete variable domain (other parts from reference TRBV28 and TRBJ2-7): DVKVTQSSRYLVKRTGEKVFLECVQDMDHENMFWYRQDPGLGLRLIYFSYDVKMKEKGDIPEGYSVSREKKERFSLILESASTNQTSMYLCASSLEWGSGGAYEQYFGPGTRLTVT.

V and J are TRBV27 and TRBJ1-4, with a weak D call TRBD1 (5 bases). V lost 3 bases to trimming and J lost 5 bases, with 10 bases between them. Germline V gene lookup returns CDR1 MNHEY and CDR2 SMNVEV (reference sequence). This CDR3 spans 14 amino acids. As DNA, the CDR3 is TGTGCCAGCAGTTTGATTGGGGCAAATGAAAAACTGTTTTTT. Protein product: CASSLIGANEKLFF. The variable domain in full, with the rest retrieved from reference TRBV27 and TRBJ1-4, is EAQVTQNPRYLITVTGKKLTVTCSQNMNHEYMSWYRQDPGLGLRQIYYSMNVEVTDKGDVPEGYKVSRKEKRNFPLILESPSPNQTSLYFCASSLIGANEKLFFGSGTQLSVL.

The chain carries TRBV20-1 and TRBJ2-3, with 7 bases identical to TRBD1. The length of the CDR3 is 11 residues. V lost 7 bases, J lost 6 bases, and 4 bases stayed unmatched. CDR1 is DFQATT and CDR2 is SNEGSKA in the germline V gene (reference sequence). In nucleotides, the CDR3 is TGCAGTGGTTTACAGGGGGATACGCAGTATTTT. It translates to CSGLQGDTQYF.

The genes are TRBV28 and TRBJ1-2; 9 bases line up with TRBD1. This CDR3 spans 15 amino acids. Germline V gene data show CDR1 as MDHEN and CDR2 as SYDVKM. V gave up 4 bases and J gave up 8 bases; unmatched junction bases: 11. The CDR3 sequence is CASSYSGTGLGGYTF. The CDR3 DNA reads TGTGCCAGCAGTTATTCCGGGACAGGGCTTGGAGGCTACACCTTC.

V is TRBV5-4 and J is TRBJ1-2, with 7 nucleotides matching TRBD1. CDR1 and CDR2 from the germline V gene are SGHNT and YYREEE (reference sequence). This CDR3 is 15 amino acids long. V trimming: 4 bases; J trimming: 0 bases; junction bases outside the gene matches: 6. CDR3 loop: CASSTGTEANYGYTF. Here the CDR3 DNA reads TGTGCCAGCAGCACAGGGACAGAAGCTAACTATGGCTACACCTTC.

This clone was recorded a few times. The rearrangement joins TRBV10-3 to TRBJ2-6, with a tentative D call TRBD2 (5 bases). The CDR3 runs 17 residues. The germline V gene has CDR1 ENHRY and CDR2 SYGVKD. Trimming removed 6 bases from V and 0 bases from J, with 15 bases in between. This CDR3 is CAISPQAEVSGANVLTF. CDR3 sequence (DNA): TGTGCCATCAGCCCTCAAGCGGAAGTCTCTGGGGCCAACGTCCTGACTTTC.

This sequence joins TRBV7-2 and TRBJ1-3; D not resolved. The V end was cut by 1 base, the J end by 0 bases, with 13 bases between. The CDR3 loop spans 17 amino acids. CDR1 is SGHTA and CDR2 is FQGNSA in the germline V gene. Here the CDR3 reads CASSLGLGPSSGNTIYF. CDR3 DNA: TGTGCCAGCAGCTTAGGCCTTGGTCCTAGCTCTGGAAACACCATATATTTT.